This T cell receptor beta chain was captured by sequencing in a study of T cell responses to AZD1222 COVID-19 vaccine. Comments on this clone: Its antigen is still unknown.

Sequencing was performed with immunoSEQ multiplex PCR; in TCRdb, only in-frame clones are kept and a portion is missing. The top ten clones hold roughly 1.8% of a sample with 200,000 to 250,000 clones, roughly 94% of them seen once. Study results and caveats: Nearly half of unique spike-specific TCRs reportedly avoided B.1.351 and B.1.1.7 mutated regions. Elevations in Spike-specific TCR breadth and depth followed administration of two AZD1222 doses. Clonal diversity may have been underestimated in mostly white British donors. CD4 TCRs covered the whole spike, strongest at regions 160-218 and 743-854.

J gave up 5 bases and V 5 bases, and 6 bases lay outside the gene matches. Germline lookup yields CDR1 SEHNR and CDR2 FQNEAQ (reference sequence). This CDR3 is built from 15 residues. The sample consisted of peripheral blood, taken 28 days after the second dose of the MenACWY control vaccine. This sequence joins TRBV7-9 and TRBJ2-1, with 10 bases lining up with TRBD2. The clonotype originates from an adult who received the MenACWY meningococcal vaccine as a control. CDR3 nucleotides: TGTGCCAGCAGCCAGGGACTAGCGAAAAACAATGAGCAGTTCTTC. Translation: CASSQGLAKNNEQFF.